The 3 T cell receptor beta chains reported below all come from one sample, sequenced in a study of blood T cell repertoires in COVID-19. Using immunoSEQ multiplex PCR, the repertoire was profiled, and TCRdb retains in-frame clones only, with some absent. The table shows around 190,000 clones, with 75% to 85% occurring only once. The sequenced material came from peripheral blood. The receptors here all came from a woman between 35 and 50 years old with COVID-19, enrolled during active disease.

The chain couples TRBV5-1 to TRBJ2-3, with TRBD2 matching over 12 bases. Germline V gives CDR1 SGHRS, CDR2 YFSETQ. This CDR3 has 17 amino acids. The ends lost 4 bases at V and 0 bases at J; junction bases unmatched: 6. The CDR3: CASSLKTSGSSTDTQYF. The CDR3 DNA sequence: TGCGCCAGCAGCCTCAAGACTAGCGGGAGCAGCACAGATACGCAGTATTTT.

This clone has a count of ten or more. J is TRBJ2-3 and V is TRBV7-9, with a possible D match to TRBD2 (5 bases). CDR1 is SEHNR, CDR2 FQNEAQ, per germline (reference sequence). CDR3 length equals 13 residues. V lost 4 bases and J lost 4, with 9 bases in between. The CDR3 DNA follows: TGTGCCAGCAGCTATCGGGGTGCAGATACGCAGTATTTT. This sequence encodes CASSYRGADTQYF.

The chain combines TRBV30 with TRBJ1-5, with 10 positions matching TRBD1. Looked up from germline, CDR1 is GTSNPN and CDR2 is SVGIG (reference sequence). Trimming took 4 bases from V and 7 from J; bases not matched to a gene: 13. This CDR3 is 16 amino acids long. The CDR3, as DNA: TGTGCCTGGAAATCGGTCGGGACAGGGGAAGAACAGCCCCAGCATTTT. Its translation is CAWKSVGTGEEQPQHF.